This T cell receptor (beta chain) derives from a study of blood T cell repertoires in COVID-19. Method: immunoSEQ multiplex PCR; TCRdb's copy keeps in-frame clones and lacks some. Of 300,000 to 450,000 clones in the sample, around 92% were seen once. The CDR3 is made up of 17 amino acids. Germline CDR1 and CDR2: LGHDT and YNNKEL (reference sequence). Trimming pared 0 bases from V and 1 base from J, leaving 15 bases between. The TCR was taken from a woman in her twenties or thirties with COVID-19, enrolled during active disease. This rearrangement joins TRBV3-1 (or the pseudogene TRBV3-2) to TRBJ1-1; tentatively, D is TRBD1 (5 bases). Sample: peripheral blood. The CDR3 here is CASSQDPRGDRNTEAFF. In nucleotides, the CDR3 is TGTGCCAGCAGCCAAGATCCTCGTGGTGACAGGAACACTGAAGCTTTCTTT.